Listed below are T cell receptor beta chains from one sample, sequenced in a study of blood T cell repertoires in COVID-19. Clones were sequenced by immunoSEQ multiplex PCR, and TCRdb holds only the in-frame ones, with some missing. This sample yields 140,000 to 150,000 clones, of which approximately 80% are seen a single time; under 15% belongs to the top ten. What was sequenced was peripheral blood. Every receptor here comes from a man in his 60s with active or convalescent COVID-19. The CDR3 runs from the conserved cysteine through the conserved F or W. The D gene is left open where the match is weak. Clone size appears in some rows only: once, few, many, or a class for an expanded clone.

cdr3_nt,cdr3_aa,clone_size,cdr3_length,d_call,v_call,j_call
TGTGCCAGCAGCGCCGAGGGGGCTTACGAAAAACTGTTTTTT,CASSAEGAYEKLFF,.,14,TRBD1,TRBV9,TRBJ1-4
TGTGCCACCAGTGATTCCACGGGAGGCTACCATCCGGATACGCAGTATTTT,CATSDSTGGYHPDTQYF,.,17,TRBD2,TRBV24-1,TRBJ2-3
TGTGCCAGTAGTATGACAGTTAATTCACCCCTCCACTTT,CASSMTVNSPLHF,.,13,.,TRBV19,TRBJ1-6
TGTGCCTGGAGTGTATCGAGGGGGGGGCCCACTGAAGCTTTCTTT,CAWSVSRGGPTEAFF,.,15,.,TRBV30,TRBJ1-1
TGTGCCAGCAGCACAACCACAGGGTCCACTGAAGCTTTCTTT,CASSTTTGSTEAFF,.,14,.,TRBV5-4,TRBJ1-1
TGTGCCAGCAGGAGTTATCAGGGGGACAATGAGCAGTTCTTC,CASRSYQGDNEQFF,few,14,TRBD1,TRBV2,TRBJ2-1
TGTGCCAGCAGTCAATGGGACAGATCCTACGAGCAGTACTTC,CASSQWDRSYEQYF,.,14,TRBD1,TRBV27,TRBJ2-7
TGTGCCAGCAGCTTAGGTGGGACAGCTAACTATGGCTACACCTTC,CASSLGGTANYGYTF,many,15,TRBD1,TRBV7-2,TRBJ1-2
TGTGCCAGCAGCTCCAGAGGGGGAGAAGAGACCCAGTACTTC,CASSSRGGEETQYF,.,14,.,TRBV5-8,TRBJ2-5
TGTGCCAGCAGCTTGACTAGTTTGGGTGAGCAGTTCTTC,CASSLTSLGEQFF,.,13,.,TRBV11-2,TRBJ2-1
TGTGCCAGCAGCCCCCGGGTAGGGGCTAACTATGGCTACACCTTC,CASSPRVGANYGYTF,.,15,.,TRBV5-4,TRBJ1-2
TGTGCCAGCAGCTTCGGAGGGAATCAGCCCCAGCATTTT,CASSFGGNQPQHF,.,13,.,TRBV12-3/TRBV12-4,TRBJ1-5
TGCGCCAGCAGCCCGGCCCCACTCGGGAGTAGAAATGAGCAGTTCTTC,CASSPAPLGSRNEQFF,.,16,.,TRBV5-1,TRBJ2-1
TGTGCCAGCAGCCTGGTTGGGACAGGGTCCTACAATGAGCAGTTCTTC,CASSLVGTGSYNEQFF,.,16,TRBD1,TRBV11-3,TRBJ2-1
TGCGCCAGCAGAGGGCCCGCGACAGGGGGGGCCGGGGAGCTGTTTTTT,CASRGPATGGAGELFF,.,16,TRBD1,TRBV5-1,TRBJ2-2
TGTGCCAGTAGTATTACAGGCAGAGGCACAGATACGCAGTATTTT,CASSITGRGTDTQYF,.,15,.,TRBV19,TRBJ2-3
TGTGCCAGTAGTCTGGGACAGAGGGAAAAACTGTTTTTT,CASSLGQREKLFF,.,13,TRBD1,TRBV19,TRBJ1-4
TGTGCCAGCAGCTTAGCTCCAGGGGTCCTAGGTGGCTACACCTTC,CASSLAPGVLGGYTF,once,15,.,TRBV7-8,TRBJ1-2
TGTGCCAGCAGTTACAGTTGGGGGACAGGGGGCGTAAATGGACAGCCCCAGCATTTT,CASSYSWGTGGVNGQPQHF,.,19,TRBD1,TRBV6-2/TRBV6-3,TRBJ1-5
TGTGCCAGCACGGCAGGGGGCAAGTCTAATGAAAAACTGTTTTTT,CASTAGGKSNEKLFF,.,15,TRBD1,TRBV6-5,TRBJ1-4
TGTGCCACCAATGCGGAGAGCTCCTACGAGCAGTACTTC,CATNAESSYEQYF,.,13,.,TRBV6-5,TRBJ2-7
TGTGCCAGCAGCTCCCGGACAGGGAAAGAGACCCAGTACTTC,CASSSRTGKETQYF,.,14,TRBD1,TRBV5-4,TRBJ2-5
TGTGCCAGCAGCTTGAGGCGCGGGCAGACCGGGGAGCTGTTTTTT,CASSLRRGQTGELFF,.,15,.,TRBV5-4,TRBJ2-2
TGTGCCAGCAGCTTATTATCGAATTATGGACAAGTTTACGAGCAGTACTTC,CASSLLSNYGQVYEQYF,.,17,.,TRBV27,TRBJ2-7
TGCAGCGTTGGCGCTGGAGGGAAATACGAGCAGTACTTC,CSVGAGGKYEQYF,.,13,.,TRBV29-1,TRBJ2-7
TGTGCCAGCAGCCTCACCCTGGACAGTCCGGGGGGTGAAGCTTTCTTT,CASSLTLDSPGGEAFF,.,16,.,TRBV13,TRBJ1-1
TGTGCCAGTACCCACGGGGTGGAGAGCTCCTACAATGAGCAGTTCTTC,CASTHGVESSYNEQFF,.,16,.,TRBV19,TRBJ2-1
TGCGCCAGCGCGTGGGACAGACATAATTCACCCCTCCACTTT,CASAWDRHNSPLHF,few,14,TRBD1,TRBV5-1,TRBJ1-6
TGTGCCAGCAGCAAACCGGGACAGGGATTTATGAACACTGAAGCTTTCTTT,CASSKPGQGFMNTEAFF,.,17,.,TRBV21-1,TRBJ1-1
TGTGCCAGTACCAATCTCGGACTAGCGGGAGGGCATGACAATGAGCAGTTCTTC,CASTNLGLAGGHDNEQFF,few,18,TRBD2,TRBV19,TRBJ2-1
TGTGCCAGCAGTTTTGCTAGCAGTAGCAATCAGCCCCAGCATTTT,CASSFASSSNQPQHF,.,15,.,TRBV27,TRBJ1-5
TGTGCCATCAGTCCCGGGGGAGGGGGGGGCAATCAGCCCCAGCATTTT,CAISPGGGGGNQPQHF,.,16,.,TRBV10-3,TRBJ1-5
TGTGCCAGTAGTATAAACAGCAACCGCCCAGATACGCAGTATTTT,CASSINSNRPDTQYF,.,15,.,TRBV19,TRBJ2-3
TGCAGTGTGCAGGGGGAGTCACCCCTCCACTTT,CSVQGESPLHF,.,11,TRBD1,TRBV20-1,TRBJ1-6